The 20 T cell receptor beta chains listed next were all sequenced from one sample in a study of CD8 T cells in ankylosing spondylitis. A single record per CDR3 protein comes from TCRdb applying MiXCR to the 5' RACE reads. This table holds fewer than 400,000 distinct CDR3 sequences, roughly 14% found once. The material sequenced was blood, either unsorted or a sorted T cell fraction (not recorded which). The source is a male donor with ankylosing spondylitis or in good health (not recorded which).

The V and J genes are TRBV4-2 and TRBJ1-4, with TRBD1 as a possible D gene (5 bases). The V end was cut by 6 bases, the J end by 0 bases, with 11 bases between. The CDR3 loop spans 15 amino acids. Per the germline V gene, CDR1 is LGHNA and CDR2 is YNFKEQ. CDR3 in amino acids: CASSREQATNEKLFF. The CDR3 nucleotides read TGTGCCAGCAGTCGCGAACAGGCAACTAATGAAAAACTGTTTTTT.

This clonotype has a single count. The J gene is TRBJ1-1, the V gene TRBV6-2 or TRBV6-3, with 8 bases matching TRBD1. This CDR3 is 15 amino acids long. V lost 7 bases, J lost 1 base, and 8 bases stayed unmatched. Germline CDR1 and CDR2: MNHEY and SVGEGT. This CDR3 is CASTSGQGGNTEAFF. CDR3 nucleotide sequence: TGTGCCAGCACCAGCGGACAGGGTGGGAACACTGAAGCTTTCTTT.

This clonotype has more than one count but fewer than ten. The chain is built from TRBV5-1 and TRBJ1-1; TRBD1 agrees at 10 bases. The CDR3 consists of 15 residues. CDR1 is SGHRS and CDR2 is YFSETQ in the germline V gene. V was pared by 1 base and J by 4 bases, with 4 bases of the junction left unmatched. CDR3 nucleotides: TGCGCCAGCAGCTTGACCGGGACAGGGGCCACTGAAGCTTTCTTT. Protein: CASSLTGTGATEAFF.

The chain is built from TRBV2 and TRBJ1-5; D unresolved. The germline V gene encodes CDR1 SNHLY and CDR2 FYNNEI. The V gene lost 9 bases and the J gene lost 4 bases, with 13 bases spanning the gap. This CDR3 contains 13 residues. CDR3 sequence: CASVRVENQPQHF. The CDR3 bases are TGTGCCAGTGTCCGGGTGGAGAATCAGCCCCAGCATTTT. Variable domain in full (rest from reference TRBV2 and TRBJ1-5): EPEVTQTPSHQVTQMGQEVILRCVPISNHLYFYWYRQILGQKVEFLVSFYNNEISEKSEIFDDQFSVERPDGSNFTLKIRSTKLEDSAMYFCASVRVENQPQHFGDGTRLSIL.

This clonotype was observed many times. The chain carries TRBV5-1 and TRBJ2-2, with D possibly being TRBD2 (5 bases). Per the germline V gene, CDR1 is SGHRS and CDR2 is YFSETQ. Trimming took off 6 bases at V and 0 bases at J, with 9 bases between the two ends. The CDR3 length is 14 residues. The CDR3 is CASKEGANTGELFF. In DNA form, the CDR3 reads TGCGCCAGCAAAGAGGGCGCGAACACCGGGGAGCTGTTTTTT.

The chain is built from TRBV7-2 and TRBJ2-3, with TRBD2 as a possible D gene (5 bases). CDR3 length: 15 amino acids. CDR1 is SGHTA and CDR2 is FQGNSA in the germline V gene. Deletions cut 2 bases from V and 2 bases from J, with 11 bases between. CDR3 nucleotide sequence: TGTGCCAGCAGCTTATCTGGACTGACCACAGATACGCAGTATTTT. This sequence encodes CASSLSGLTTDTQYF.

This clonotype appeared a few times. This chain uses TRBV6-1 with TRBJ2-3; 9 bases are a match to TRBD2. Germline loops: CDR1 MNHNS, CDR2 SASEGT. This CDR3 region has 17 residues. V was pared by 6 bases and J by 3 bases, with 13 bases of the junction left unmatched. Here the CDR3 DNA reads TGTGCCAGCAGCCGCTCTTTTTTAGCGGGAGCTACAGATACGCAGTATTTT. Translated, it gives CASSRSFLAGATDTQYF.

There are a few counts of this clonotype. In DNA, the CDR3 is TGTGCCAGCAGCCCGCAGGGGCTCTTCTACTCTGGGGCCAACGTCCTGACTTTC. Amino acid sequence: CASSPQGLFYSGANVLTF. The J gene is TRBJ2-6, the V gene TRBV11-1; possible D gene TRBD1, 6 bases. V shed 5 bases and J shed 0 bases, with 17 bases lying between them. The germline CDR1 and CDR2 sequences are SGHAT and FQDESV (reference sequence). This CDR3 is built from 18 residues.

The chain couples TRBV3-1 to TRBJ1-4, with 8 bases lining up with TRBD1. Germline CDR1 reads LGHDT; CDR2 reads YNNKEL (reference sequence). This CDR3 spans 15 amino acids. V trimming: 7 bases; J trimming: 7 bases; junction bases outside the gene matches: 11. The CDR3, as DNA: TGTGCCAGCACCGCAGGGGGCCGTTCAAGTGAAAAACTGTTTTTT. It specifies CASTAGGRSSEKLFF. Full variable domain (missing parts from reference TRBV3-1 and TRBJ1-4): DTAVSQTPKYLVTQMGNDKSIKCEQNLGHDTMYWYKQDSKKFLKIMFSYNNKELIINETVPNRFSPKSPDKAHLNLHINSLELGDSAVYFCASTAGGRSSEKLFFGSGTQLSVL.

This clonotype was seen repeatedly, ten times or more. The chain has TRBV7-9 and TRBJ1-1; no definite D call. The length of the CDR3 is 14 residues. Trimming left V 1 base short and J 2 bases short, with 8 bases between. CDR1 SEHNR and CDR2 FQNEAQ come from the germline V gene (reference sequence). Here the CDR3 reads CASSLEGINTEAFF. The CDR3 DNA sequence: TGTGCCAGCAGCTTAGAAGGGATTAACACTGAAGCTTTCTTT. The variable domain in full, with the rest retrieved from reference TRBV7-9 and TRBJ1-1, is DTGVSQNPRHKITKRGQNVTFRCDPISEHNRLYWYRQTLGQGPEFLTYFQNEAQLEKSRLLSDRFSAERPKGSFSTLEIQRTEQGDSAMYLCASSLEGINTEAFFGQGTRLTVV.

This clonotype was picked up a small number of times. The chain links TRBV5-8 to TRBJ2-6; D gene uncertain. The CDR3 is made up of 17 amino acids. Germline-derived CDR1 and CDR2 are SGHTS and YDEGEE. V shed 0 bases and J shed 0 bases, with 10 bases lying between them. The CDR3 region has the DNA TGTGCCAGCAGCTTGGAGCTCGTTGTCTCTGGGGCCAACGTCCTGACTTTC. Translating it yields CASSLELVVSGANVLTF.

This clonotype was detected many times. The V call is TRBV5-1, the J call TRBJ2-3; 7 positions match TRBD2. There are 16 residues in the CDR3. The germline V gene encodes CDR1 SGHRS and CDR2 YFSETQ. V lost 4 bases and J lost 4; bases outside the gene matches: 12. The CDR3 reads CASSLEVGGGPDTQYF. The CDR3 nucleotides read TGCGCCAGCAGCCTAGAGGTCGGGGGAGGGCCAGATACGCAGTATTTT.

In its sample, this clonotype was seen a few times. CDR3 loop: CASSFRGPISVQETQYF. The CDR3 DNA is TGCGCCAGCAGCTTTAGGGGACCCATCTCCGTCCAAGAGACCCAGTACTTC. This sequence joins TRBV5-1 and TRBJ2-5; D assignment may be TRBD1 or TRBD2 (5 bases each). From germline, CDR1 is SGHRS and CDR2 YFSETQ. CDR3 size: 17 residues. V was clipped by 2 bases and J by 1 base, with 18 bases between them.

This chain uses TRBV7-9 with TRBJ1-1, with D possibly TRBD1 on 5 matching bases. In germline, CDR1 is SEHNR, CDR2 FQNEAQ (reference sequence). V was clipped by 8 bases and J by 4 bases, with 14 bases between them. This CDR3 spans 13 amino acids. CDR3 region: CASQTGGGTEAFF. The CDR3 DNA sequence: TGTGCCAGCCAAACCGGGGGAGGCACTGAAGCTTTCTTT.

The CDR3 sequence is CASSRSGGELDTQYF. For the CDR3, the DNA is TGTGCCAGCAGTCGAAGCGGGGGGGAGTTAGATACGCAGTATTTT. The genes are TRBV6-1 and TRBJ2-3, with 10 nucleotides matching TRBD2. The CDR3 consists of 15 residues. V lost 5 bases to trimming and J lost 5 bases; unmatched junction nucleotides: 7. Germline CDR1 reads MNHNS; CDR2 reads SASEGT.

This clonotype turned up a few times. This chain connects TRBV10-3 to TRBJ2-1; 9 bases fit TRBD1. Germline CDR1 and CDR2: ENHRY and SYGVKD. There are 15 residues in the CDR3. V lost 0 bases and J lost 9; bases outside the gene matches: 6. CDR3 DNA sequence: TGTGCCATCAGTGAGTCCGGGACAGGGTTGCGTGAGCAGTTCTTC. Its translation is CAISESGTGLREQFF.

The chain joins TRBV14 to TRBJ2-7; no firm D call. Germline values: CDR1 SGHDN, CDR2 FVKESK. This CDR3 is built from 14 residues. The V gene lost 1 base and the J gene lost 4 bases, with 11 bases spanning the gap. The CDR3, as DNA: TGTGCCAGCAGCCAAGTACCCAGAGTATACGAGCAGTACTTC. As protein: CASSQVPRVYEQYF.

This clonotype was counted between two and nine times. This chain joins TRBV20-1 and TRBJ1-1; D unclear. The germline gives CDR1 DFQATT, CDR2 SNEGSKA (reference sequence). The CDR3 is 12 amino acids. CDR3 sequence (DNA): TGCAGGCCAACAACCCTGAACACTGAAGCTTTCTTT. This translates into CRPTTLNTEAFF.

This chain links TRBV29-1 with TRBJ2-3; 7 bases are shared with TRBD2. V shed 5 bases, J shed 3 bases, and the junction held 8 bases outside the gene matches. The CDR3 contains 14 residues. Germline assignment: CDR1 SQVTM and CDR2 ANQGSEA. CDR3 in amino acids: CSVSGGGLTDTQYF. In DNA, the CDR3 is TGCAGCGTTTCTGGGGGGGGGTTGACAGATACGCAGTATTTT.

The gene calls are TRBV20-1 and TRBJ2-3, with D perhaps matching TRBD2 (5 bases). Germline lookup yields CDR1 DFQATT and CDR2 SNEGSKA (reference sequence). Trimming removed 4 bases from V and 4 bases from J, with 15 bases in between. This CDR3 has 14 residues. The CDR3 DNA sequence: TGCAGTGCTATCCGGACCCCGCGGGCAGATACGCAGTATTTT. Amino acid sequence: CSAIRTPRADTQYF.